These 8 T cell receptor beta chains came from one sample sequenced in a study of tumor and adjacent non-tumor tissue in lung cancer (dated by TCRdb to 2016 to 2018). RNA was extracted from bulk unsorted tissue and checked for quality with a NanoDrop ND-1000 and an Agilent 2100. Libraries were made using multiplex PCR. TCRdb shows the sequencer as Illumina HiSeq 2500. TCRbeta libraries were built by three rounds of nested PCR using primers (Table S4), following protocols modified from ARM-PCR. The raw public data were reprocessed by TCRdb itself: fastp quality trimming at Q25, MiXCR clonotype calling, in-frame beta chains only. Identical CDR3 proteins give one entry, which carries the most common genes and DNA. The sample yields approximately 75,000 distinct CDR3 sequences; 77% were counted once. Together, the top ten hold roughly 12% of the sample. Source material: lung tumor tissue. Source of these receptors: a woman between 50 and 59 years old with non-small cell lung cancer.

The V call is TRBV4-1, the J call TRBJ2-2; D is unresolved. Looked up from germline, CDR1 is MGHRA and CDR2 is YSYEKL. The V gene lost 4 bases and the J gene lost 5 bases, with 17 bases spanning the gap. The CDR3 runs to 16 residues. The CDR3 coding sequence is TGCGCCAGCAGCCGAGAAGAAGGTCTAGTGACCGGGGAGCTGTTTTTT. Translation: CASSREEGLVTGELFF.

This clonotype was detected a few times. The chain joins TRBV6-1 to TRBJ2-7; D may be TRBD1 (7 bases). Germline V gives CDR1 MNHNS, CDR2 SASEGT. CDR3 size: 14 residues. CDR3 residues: CASGERGQEDEQYF. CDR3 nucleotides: TGTGCTAGCGGTGAAAGGGGGCAGGAGGACGAGCAGTACTTC.

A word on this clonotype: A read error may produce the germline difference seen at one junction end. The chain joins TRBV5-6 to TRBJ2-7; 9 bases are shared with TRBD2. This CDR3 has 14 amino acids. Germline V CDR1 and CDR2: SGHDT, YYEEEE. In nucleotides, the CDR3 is TGTGCCAGCAGCATGGCGGGACTAGCCTACGAGCACTACTTC. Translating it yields CASSMAGLAYEHYF.

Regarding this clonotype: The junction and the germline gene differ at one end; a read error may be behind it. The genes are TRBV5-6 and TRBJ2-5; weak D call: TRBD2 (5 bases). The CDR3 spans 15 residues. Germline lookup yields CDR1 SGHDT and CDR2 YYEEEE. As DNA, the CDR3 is TGTGCCAGCAGCTTGCGGCTAGCTGGAGAAGAGACCCAGAACTTC. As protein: CASSLRLAGEETQNF. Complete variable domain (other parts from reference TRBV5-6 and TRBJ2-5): DAGVTQSPTHLIKTRGQQVTLRCSPKSGHDTVSWYQQALGQGPQFIFQYYEEEERQRGNFPDRFSGHQFPNYSSELNVNALLLGDSALYLCASSLRLAGEETQNFGPGTRLLVL.

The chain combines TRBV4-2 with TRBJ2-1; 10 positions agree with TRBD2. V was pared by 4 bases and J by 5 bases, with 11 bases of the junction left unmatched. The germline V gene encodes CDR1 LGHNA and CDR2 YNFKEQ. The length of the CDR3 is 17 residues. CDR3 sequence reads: CASSRGAEREGDNEQFF. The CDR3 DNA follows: TGTGCCAGCAGCCGAGGGGCAGAGCGGGAGGGCGACAATGAGCAGTTCTTC.

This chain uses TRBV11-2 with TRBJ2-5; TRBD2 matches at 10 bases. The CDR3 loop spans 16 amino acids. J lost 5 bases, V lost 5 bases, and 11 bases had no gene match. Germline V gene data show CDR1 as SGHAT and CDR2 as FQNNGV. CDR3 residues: CASSLRTGTSVETQYF. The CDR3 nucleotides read TGTGCCAGCAGCCTTAGAACCGGGACTAGCGTGGAGACCCAGTACTTC.

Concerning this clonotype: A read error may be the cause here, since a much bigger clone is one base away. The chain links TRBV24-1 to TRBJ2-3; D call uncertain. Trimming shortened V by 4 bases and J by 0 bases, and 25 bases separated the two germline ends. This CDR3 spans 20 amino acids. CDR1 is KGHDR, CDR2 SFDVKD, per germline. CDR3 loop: CATSDYHSLTGTPSTDTQYF. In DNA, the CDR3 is TGTGCCACCAGTGACTACCACAGTCTCACGGGCACGCCGAGCACAGATACGCAGTATTTT.

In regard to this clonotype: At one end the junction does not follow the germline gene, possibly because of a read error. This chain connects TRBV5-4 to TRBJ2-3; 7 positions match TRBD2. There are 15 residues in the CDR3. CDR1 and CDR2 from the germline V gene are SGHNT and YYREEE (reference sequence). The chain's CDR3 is CANSPTSGNTDTQYF. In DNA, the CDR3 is TGTGCCAACAGCCCTACCAGCGGGAACACAGATACGCAGTATTTT. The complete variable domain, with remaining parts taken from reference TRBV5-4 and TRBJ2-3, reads ETGVTQSPTHLIKTRGQQVTLRCSSQSGHNTVSWYQQALGQGPQFIFQYYREEENGRGNFPPRFSGLQFPNYSSELNVNALELDDSALYLCANSPTSGNTDTQYFGPGTRLTVL.